This T cell receptor beta chain was identified in a study of T cells in Graves' hyperthyroidism and ophthalmopathy (dated by TCRdb to the late 2010s). For the study in its entirety: Peripheral blood was sampled at the time of initial diagnosis, prior to any treatment. To identify distinguishing TCR V-J signatures, a discovery cohort of 90 to 100 patients was used, comprising 40 to 45 with Graves' ophthalmopathy and under 60 with stable Graves' hyperthyroidism. Prospective prediction of ophthalmopathy was tested in an independent validation cohort consisting of some 19 hyperthyroidism patients and around 17 patients who later progressed to ophthalmopathy. The 75 to 100 discovery patients were randomly split 7:3 into training and test sets. In addition, the study compared T-cell repertoires in thyroid tissue and in blood from about six Graves' hyperthyroidism patients. Following sampling, methimazole starting at 30 mg daily was given to hyperthyroidism patients, and high-dose intravenous methylprednisolone was given to ophthalmopathy patients. The paper reports TCR Vbeta CDR3 sequencing of some 140 peripheral blood samples: some 44 ophthalmopathy, some 80 hyperthyroidism and 17 progressor patients.

The TCR beta CDR3 regions were amplified from RNA transcripts. A first-round RT-PCR of the TCR CDR3 used the HTBI primer set with the Qiagen OneStep RT-PCR kit. Libraries were constructed in a second round of multiplex PCR, after which size selection and purification were carried out. Libraries were sequenced paired-end with 100 bp reads on an Illumina HiSeq2000. Turning to the authors' computational methods: Raw data were processed with SOAPnuke, discarding reads with adapters, uncalled bases, mean Phred below 15, or no exact constant-primer or identifier match. High-quality paired reads were merged with COPE v1.2.5, and unique nucleotide sequences were defined as clonotypes. Clonotypes were aligned to IMGT TRBV, TRBD and TRBJ reference segments using MiTCR v1.1. The analysis included only V-J combinations with a frequency above 0.0001, which together covered 99% to 99.2% of the repertoires. A TCS score was defined as the ratio of F50 (clonal expansion) to E x V (chaos), with BLOSUM62-based TCRdist applied between CDR3 peptides within each V-J. Welch's t-statistics and random forest reduced 450 to 600 V-J features to 10 to 15, which were used in a naive Bayes classifier (R e1071). The public reads were reprocessed in TCRdb via fastp at Q25 and MiXCR, keeping in-frame beta chains. Rows matching on CDR3 protein sequence are summarized as one entry with the most common DNA and genes. None of the V and J calls come from the authors' own analysis; TCRdb made them. This sample has about 200,000 distinct CDR3 sequences in its table, and 17% of those were observed once. The ten largest clones add up to roughly 53% of the sample.

A patient counted as having stable Graves' hyperthyroidism if no progression to ophthalmopathy occurred over 18 months of follow-up. Hyperthyroidism patients were aged 18 to 65 years and newly diagnosed, with disease duration of less than 2 months. Any patient with an uncontrolled infection, another autoimmune disease, pregnancy or lactation was excluded. Clinical symptoms, serum thyroxine and TRAb, thyroid ultrasound, and orbital computed tomography formed the basis for the diagnoses. Ficoll-Paque density gradient centrifugation was used to isolate PBMCs from around 9.1 ml of fresh peripheral blood. Total RNA was extracted using Trizol reagent, and RNA quality was assessed on an Agilent 2100 Bioanalyzer. What the research found in general, with its limitations: During validation, the model predicted progression to ophthalmopathy a median of about 6.5 months ahead of onset, with around 65% sensitivity and 72.22% specificity. Sample size was not statistically predetermined, and investigators were not blinded to group allocation. A model built on a 13 V-J signature distinguished ophthalmopathy from stable hyperthyroidism, reaching roughly 88% sensitivity and about 81% specificity in cross-validation and 80%/75% in testing. Most expanded thyroid clonotypes (frequency above 0.001) were also found in blood, which suggests that blood repertoires may mirror thyroid immune responses.

A word on this clonotype: Its antigen is unknown. There are no base qualities to consult, and no much larger clone falls within one base.

Sequencing was performed on blood. This TCR came from a man aged 45-65 years with Graves' hyperthyroidism.

The DNA sequence follows: TGCAGCGTCTTTGGGACAGGGACCTACGAGCAGTACTTC. It is translated as CSVFGTGTYEQYF. The chain couples TRBV29-1 to TRBJ2-7; TRBD1 matches 9 bases in the middle. The germline V gene provides CDR1 SQVTM and CDR2 ANQGSEA. The CDR3 sequence holds 13 residues, the cysteine and phenylalanine included. CDR3 DNA is the only sequence kept; it has 39 bases, read in frame from the first base. V trim: 6 bases; J trim: 2 bases; unmatched bases: 5.